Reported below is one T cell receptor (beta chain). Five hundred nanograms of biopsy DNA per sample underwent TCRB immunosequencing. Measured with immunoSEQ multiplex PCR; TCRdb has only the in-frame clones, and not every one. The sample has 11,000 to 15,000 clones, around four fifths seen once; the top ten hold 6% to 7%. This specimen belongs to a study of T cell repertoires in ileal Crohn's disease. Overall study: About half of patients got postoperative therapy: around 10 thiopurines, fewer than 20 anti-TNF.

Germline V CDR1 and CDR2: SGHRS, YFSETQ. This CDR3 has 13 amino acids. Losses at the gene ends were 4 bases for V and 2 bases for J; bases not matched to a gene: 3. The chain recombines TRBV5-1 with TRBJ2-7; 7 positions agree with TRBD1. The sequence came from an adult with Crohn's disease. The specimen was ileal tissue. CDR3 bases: TGCGCCAGCAGCACGGACAGGCCCTACGAGCAGTACTTC. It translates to CASSTDRPYEQYF.